Following are 2 T cell receptor beta chains from one sample sequenced in a study of OX40 agonist ivuxolimab in advanced cancers. The method was immunoSEQ multiplex PCR; TCRdb's version includes in-frame clones alone and lacks a portion of them. The table includes some 44,000 clones, 75% to 90% detected once. The sequencing used CD4+ or CD8+ T cells sorted from blood, collected in a trial of the OX40 agonist ivuxolimab. The receptors were gathered from an adult with an advanced solid tumor such as melanoma, head and neck, liver or kidney cancer.

The chain recombines TRBV7-2 with TRBJ2-5, with 7 bases aligning to TRBD1. J was trimmed by 1 base and V by 5 bases; bases with no gene match: 4. Germline V lookup: CDR1 SGHTA, CDR2 FQGNSA. The CDR3 extends over 14 amino acids. The CDR3 sequence is CASSPDRAQETQYF. CDR3 in DNA: TGTGCCAGCAGCCCTGACAGGGCCCAAGAGACCCAGTACTTC.

The chain couples TRBV2 to TRBJ1-2, with D possibly TRBD1 on 6 matching bases. The germline CDR1 and CDR2 sequences are SNHLY and FYNNEI. V was shortened by 7 bases and J by 6 bases, with 18 bases between the two germline ends. The CDR3 is made up of 14 amino acids. The CDR3 region is CASILSTGIDGYTF. The CDR3, as DNA: TGTGCCAGCATTCTTAGTACAGGGATTGATGGCTACACCTTC.